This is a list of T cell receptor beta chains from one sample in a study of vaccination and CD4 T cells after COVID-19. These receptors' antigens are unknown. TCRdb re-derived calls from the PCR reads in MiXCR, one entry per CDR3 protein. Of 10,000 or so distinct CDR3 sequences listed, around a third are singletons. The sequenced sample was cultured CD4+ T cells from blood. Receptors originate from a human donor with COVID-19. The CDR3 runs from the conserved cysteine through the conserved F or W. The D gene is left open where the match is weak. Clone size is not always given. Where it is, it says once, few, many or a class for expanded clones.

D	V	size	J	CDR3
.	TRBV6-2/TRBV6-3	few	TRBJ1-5	CASSYSPSGVHSNQPQHF
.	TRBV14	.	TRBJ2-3	CASSNRDGRTDTQYF
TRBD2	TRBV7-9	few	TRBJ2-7	CASSLVVSSGDSYEQYF
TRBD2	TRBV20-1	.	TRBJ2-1	CSATPLAVSYNEQFF
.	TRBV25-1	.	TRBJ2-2	CASSGRGAITGELFF
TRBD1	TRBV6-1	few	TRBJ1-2	CAIQDRNYGYTF
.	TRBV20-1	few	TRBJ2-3	CSARLLGGARRTDTQYF
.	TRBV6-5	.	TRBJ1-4	CASSYSGLNEKLFF
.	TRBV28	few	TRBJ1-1	CASTTGVKAFF
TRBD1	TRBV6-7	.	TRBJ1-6	CASSYQGQGGTGNSPLHF
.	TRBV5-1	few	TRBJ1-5	CASSLEGAGSQPQHF
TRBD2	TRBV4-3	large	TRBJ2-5	CASSQDFLAGAPLRETQYF
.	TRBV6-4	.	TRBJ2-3	CASSTGGPDTQYF
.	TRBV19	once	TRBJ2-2	CASSISGWGHVTGELFF
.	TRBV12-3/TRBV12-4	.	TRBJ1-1	CASSLGGQRNTEAFF
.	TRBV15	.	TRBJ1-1	CATSRGGDRGNTEAFF
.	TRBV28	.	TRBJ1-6	CASSGAVSNSPLHF
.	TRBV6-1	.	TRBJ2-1	CASSVEGPYPNEQFF
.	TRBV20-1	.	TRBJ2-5	CSARALGQETQYF
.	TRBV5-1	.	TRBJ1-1	CASRQGGALNTEAFF
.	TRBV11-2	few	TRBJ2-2	CASSLGVTGELFF
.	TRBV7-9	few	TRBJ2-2	CASSLNVPVFGTENTGELFF
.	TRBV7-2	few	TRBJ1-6	CASSSPRTVSSYNSPLHF
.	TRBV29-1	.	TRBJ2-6	CSVSLSSVGSRNSGANVLTF
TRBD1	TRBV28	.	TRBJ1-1	CASRGAKGALTEAFF
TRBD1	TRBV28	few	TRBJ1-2	CATNTGDYGYTF
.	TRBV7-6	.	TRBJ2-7	CASSLSDRLYEQYF
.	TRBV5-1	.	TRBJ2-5	CASSLWDETQYF
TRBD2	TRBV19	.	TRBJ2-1	CASSTVAGGTYNEQFF
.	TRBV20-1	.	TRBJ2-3	CSAKTTTDTQYF
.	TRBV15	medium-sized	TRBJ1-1	CATSRAAAMNTEAFF
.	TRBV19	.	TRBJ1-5	CASSAGGGPNQPQHF
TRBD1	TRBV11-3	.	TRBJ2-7	CASSHPGQAHRVVQYF
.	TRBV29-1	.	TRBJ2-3	CSVKYGGQTDTQYF
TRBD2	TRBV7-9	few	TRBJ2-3	CASSLAGGPADTQYF
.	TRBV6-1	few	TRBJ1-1	CASSAQGMATEAFF
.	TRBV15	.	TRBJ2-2	CATSRGTGELFF
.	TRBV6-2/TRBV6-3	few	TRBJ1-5	CASTQPGIGSNQPQHF
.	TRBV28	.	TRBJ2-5	CASSLYGINGETQYF
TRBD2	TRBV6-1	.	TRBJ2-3	CASSETSGGHGSTDTQYF
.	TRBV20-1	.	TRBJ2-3	CSARGGQGTDTQYF